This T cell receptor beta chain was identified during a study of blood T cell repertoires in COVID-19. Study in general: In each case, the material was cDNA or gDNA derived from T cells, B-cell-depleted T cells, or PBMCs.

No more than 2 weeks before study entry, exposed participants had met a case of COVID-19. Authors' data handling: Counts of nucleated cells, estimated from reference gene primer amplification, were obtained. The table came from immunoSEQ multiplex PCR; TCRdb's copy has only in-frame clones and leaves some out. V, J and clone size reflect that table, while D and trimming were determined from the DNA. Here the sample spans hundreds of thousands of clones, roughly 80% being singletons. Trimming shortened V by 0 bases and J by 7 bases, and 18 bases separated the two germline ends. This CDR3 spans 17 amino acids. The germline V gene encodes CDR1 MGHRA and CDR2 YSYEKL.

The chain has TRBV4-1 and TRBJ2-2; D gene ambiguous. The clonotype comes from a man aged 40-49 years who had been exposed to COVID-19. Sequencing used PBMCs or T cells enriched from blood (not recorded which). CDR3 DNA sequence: TGCGCCAGCAGCCAAGATAACGGGTTTTGGTTGGGCGGGGAGCTGTTTTTT. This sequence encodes CASSQDNGFWLGGELFF.